The clone carrying this T cell receptor beta chain was seen only a few times. Per germline, CDR1 SNHLY and CDR2 FYNNEI. V was shortened by 5 bases and J by 8 bases, with 24 bases between the two germline ends. The CDR3 consists of 16 residues. This sample is drawn from a study of blood T cell repertoires in COVID-19. Background on the study: Sources were T cells, B-cell-depleted T cells, or PBMCs; the material itself was cDNA or gDNA.

Clones were sequenced by immunoSEQ multiplex PCR, and TCRdb holds only the in-frame ones, with some missing. The repertoire consists of fewer than 200,000 clones, with approximately 82% occurring once and the leading ten covering about 4%. The V call is TRBV2, the J call TRBJ1-1; D is uncertain. The specimen was PBMCs or T cells enriched from blood (not recorded which). The sequence was obtained from a woman in her 50s in a cohort exposed to, infected with or recovered from COVID-19 (not recorded which). CDR3 loop: CASSSDDSQSAEEAFF. In nucleotides, the CDR3 is TGTGCCAGCAGTTCCGATGACTCGCAGTCTGCCGAGGAAGCTTTCTTT.